The 29 T cell receptor beta chains in this list originate from one sample, sequenced in a study of CD8 T cells in Susac syndrome. The RNA input was 0.5 to 1 ug, and it was reverse transcribed with random hexamers. Using its own MiXCR run on the immunoSEQ multiplex PCR reads, TCRdb lists one record per CDR3 protein. The data contain fewer than 150,000 distinct CDR3 sequences, approximately 93% of them singletons. The material sequenced was CD4+ T cells from PBMCs. Receptors were obtained from a human donor with multiple sclerosis.

The chain carries TRBV19 and TRBJ1-1, with TRBD1 identical over 9 bases. With 5 bases clipped from V and 7 bases from J, the junction kept 8 bases outside the gene matches. The CDR3 is 14 amino acids. Germline V gives CDR1 LNHDA, CDR2 SQIVND (reference sequence). The CDR3 sequence: CASSPGQGMDEAFF. The CDR3 DNA reads TGTGCCAGTAGTCCCGGACAGGGGATGGATGAAGCTTTCTTT.

The genes are TRBV7-9 and TRBJ1-4; D remains ambiguous. Trimming took off 0 bases at V and 6 bases at J, with 8 bases between the two ends. This CDR3 is built from 14 residues. CDR1 and CDR2 from the germline V gene are SEHNR and FQNEAQ (reference sequence). CDR3: CASSLAGRDEKLFF. DNA of the CDR3: TGTGCCAGCAGCTTAGCGGGGAGGGATGAAAAACTGTTTTTT.

This chain joins TRBV5-4 and TRBJ2-5; the match to TRBD2 covers 15 bases. Germline V gene lookup returns CDR1 SGHNT and CDR2 YYREEE (reference sequence). V lost 4 bases to trimming and J lost 2 bases; unmatched junction nucleotides: 6. CDR3 length equals 17 residues. The CDR3 nucleotides read TGTGCCAGCAGCCGGGGACTAGCGGGGGGTCTGCAAGAGACCCAGTACTTC. Residues: CASSRGLAGGLQETQYF.

This rearrangement joins TRBV12-3 or TRBV12-4 to TRBJ1-1; TRBD1 might be the D (5 bases). V lost 7 bases, J lost 4 bases, and 13 bases lay in between. The CDR3 contains 13 residues. CDR3 DNA sequence: TGTGCCAGCAACCTGGGGGGTGCCACTGAAGCTTTCTTT. Its translation: CASNLGGATEAFF.

The chain carries TRBV2 and TRBJ2-3; D tentatively reads TRBD1 or TRBD2 (5 bases each). Trimming took off 8 bases at V and 1 base at J, with 13 bases between the two ends. CDR1 and CDR2 from the germline V gene are SNHLY and FYNNEI. This CDR3 region has 14 residues. For the CDR3, the DNA is TGTGCCAGCGAGTGGGGGACGCGCACAGATACGCAGTATTTT. It translates to CASEWGTRTDTQYF.

The CDR3 reads CAWSPGVNYNEQFF. In nucleotides, the CDR3 is TGTGCCTGGAGCCCGGGGGTCAATTACAATGAGCAGTTCTTC. The chain employs TRBV30 and TRBJ2-1; a possible D gene is TRBD2 (6 bases). CDR1 is GTSNPN, CDR2 SVGIG, per germline (reference sequence). Trimming took 3 bases from V and 4 from J, leaving 13 bases between them. The CDR3 length is 14 residues. Using reference TRBV30 and TRBJ2-1 for the parts outside the CDR3, the full variable domain is SQTIHQWPATLVQPVGSPLSLECTVEGTSNPNLYWYRQAAGRGLQLLFYSVGIGQISSEVPQNLSASRPQDRQFILSSKKLLLSDSGFYLCAWSPGVNYNEQFFGPGTRLTVL.

The gene calls are TRBV12-3 or TRBV12-4 and TRBJ1-5; D is unresolved. This CDR3 region has 14 residues. Trimming left V 3 bases short and J 0 bases short, with 6 bases between. The CDR3 loop is CASSLENSNQPQHF. CDR3 DNA sequence: TGTGCCAGCAGTTTGGAAAATAGCAATCAGCCCCAGCATTTT.

The chain combines TRBV6-2 or TRBV6-3 with TRBJ2-5; 12 bases match TRBD2. J lost 4 bases, V lost 6 bases, and 9 bases had no gene match. This CDR3 has 16 residues. Germline V gene lookup returns CDR1 MNHEY and CDR2 SVGEGT. CDR3 sequence: CASSRFLAGGIETQYF. DNA of the CDR3: TGTGCCAGCAGCCGTTTCCTAGCGGGGGGGATAGAGACCCAGTACTTC.

The V gene is TRBV11-2, the J gene TRBJ2-4; the D gene could be TRBD1 or TRBD2 (5 bases each). Germline CDR1 is SGHAT and CDR2 is FQNNGV. Trimming cost V 7 bases and J 0 bases, with 10 bases left between them. This CDR3 has 14 amino acids. As DNA, the CDR3 is TGTGCCAGCACCGGGACGATAGCCAAAAACATTCAGTACTTC. Amino acid sequence: CASTGTIAKNIQYF.

The chain links TRBV4-3 to TRBJ2-1, with 9 bases that match TRBD1. Per germline, CDR1 LGHNA and CDR2 YSLEER. The CDR3 has 16 residues. Trimming cost V 3 bases and J 1 base; bases outside gene matches: 4. The CDR3 loop reads CASSHGGTGSYNEQFF. As DNA, the CDR3 is TGCGCCAGCAGCCATGGAGGGACAGGGTCCTACAATGAGCAGTTCTTC.

V and J are TRBV3-1 and TRBJ1-1; D uncertain. Germline V lookup: CDR1 LGHDT, CDR2 YNNKEL (reference sequence). V lost 1 base to trimming and J lost 5 bases, with 14 bases between them. CDR3 length: 15 amino acids. CDR3 coding DNA: TGTGCCAGCAGCCAAGGGAGAACTCGAGGGACTGAAGCTTTCTTT. Translating it yields CASSQGRTRGTEAFF.

The J gene is TRBJ2-5, the V gene TRBV10-2, with 7 nucleotides matching TRBD2. Losses at the gene ends were 1 base for V and 4 bases for J; bases not matched to a gene: 3. The CDR3 loop spans 14 amino acids. Germline CDR1 WSHSY, CDR2 SAAADI. The CDR3 DNA follows: TGCGCCAGCAGTGAGTTGGGGGGGTCAGAGACCCAGTACTTC. As protein: CASSELGGSETQYF.

This clonotype was recorded only once. V is TRBV6-5 and J is TRBJ2-3, with D maybe TRBD1 (5 bases). CDR1 and CDR2 (germline): MNHEY, SVGAGI. The V gene lost 2 bases and the J gene lost 11 bases, with 14 bases spanning the gap. This CDR3 contains 13 residues. The CDR3 sequence: CASSYNRSPLQYF. CDR3 nucleotides: TGTGCCAGCAGTTACAACAGGAGCCCATTGCAGTATTTT.

The chain has TRBV5-5 and TRBJ2-1; no reliable D call. Germline CDR1 and CDR2: SGHKS and YYEKEE (reference sequence). V was trimmed by 7 bases and J by 5 bases, leaving 13 bases between them. This CDR3 is built from 13 residues. The CDR3 sequence: CASGPKVDNEQFF. The CDR3 DNA sequence: TGTGCCAGCGGGCCGAAGGTGGACAATGAGCAGTTCTTC.

The chain is built from TRBV18 and TRBJ2-3; D gene ambiguous. The CDR3 sequence is 16 residues long. CDR1 KGHSH and CDR2 LQKENI come from the germline V gene. The V gene lost 3 bases and the J gene lost 0 bases, with 13 bases spanning the gap. In DNA form, the CDR3 reads TGTGCCAGCTCACCTGTACAGACTCTTAGCACAGATACGCAGTATTTT. Protein product: CASSPVQTLSTDTQYF.

The rearrangement links TRBV14 to TRBJ1-1; 7 bases agree with TRBD1. Germline CDR1 reads SGHDN; CDR2 reads FVKESK. Losses at the gene ends were 0 bases for V and 11 bases for J; bases not matched to a gene: 9. The CDR3 loop spans 14 amino acids. The CDR3 nucleotides are TGTGCCAGCAGCCAAGATAAAGGGGGCAAAATGGCTTTCTTT. As protein: CASSQDKGGKMAFF.

J is TRBJ2-1 and V is TRBV5-1, with 11 nucleotides matching TRBD2. CDR1 is SGHRS and CDR2 is YFSETQ in the germline V gene. The CDR3 extends over 15 amino acids. Unmatched junction bases numbered 7, after V lost 4 bases and J lost 7 bases. CDR3 bases: TGCGCCAGCAGCCTTGGTAGCGGGGGGGGGAATGAGCAGTTCTTC. Translation: CASSLGSGGGNEQFF.

The chain uses TRBV19 and TRBJ2-1; weak D call: TRBD1 (8 bases). The germline V gene has CDR1 LNHDA and CDR2 SQIVND (reference sequence). This CDR3 spans 13 amino acids. Trimming cost V 7 bases and J 6 bases, with 13 bases left between them. CDR3 amino acids: CASKDREGNEQFF. The CDR3 DNA follows: TGTGCCAGTAAGGACAGGGAGGGCAATGAGCAGTTCTTC.

The genes are TRBV28 and TRBJ1-1; D might be TRBD1 (5 bases). V was shortened by 1 base and J by 0 bases, with 9 bases between the two germline ends. Looked up from germline, CDR1 is MDHEN and CDR2 is SYDVKM. The CDR3 contains 15 residues. CDR3 amino acids: CASSLFNRMNTEAFF. The CDR3 coding sequence is TGTGCCAGCAGTTTATTTAACAGGATGAACACTGAAGCTTTCTTT.

This clonotype was counted once. The V gene is TRBV7-9, the J gene TRBJ1-6; no clear D gene. The CDR3 has 14 residues. CDR1 SEHNR and CDR2 FQNEAQ come from the germline V gene (reference sequence). Trimming cost V 0 bases and J 6 bases, with 6 bases left between them. This chain's CDR3 is CASSLALGNSPLHF. The CDR3, as DNA: TGTGCCAGCAGCTTAGCTTTGGGTAATTCACCCCTCCACTTT. The whole variable domain, remainder taken from reference TRBV7-9 and TRBJ1-6, is DTGVSQNPRHKITKRGQNVTFRCDPISEHNRLYWYRQTLGQGPEFLTYFQNEAQLEKSRLLSDRFSAERPKGSFSTLEIQRTEQGDSAMYLCASSLALGNSPLHFGNGTRLTVT.

This clonotype has a handful of counts. This sequence joins TRBV6-1 and TRBJ2-7; D gene ambiguous. Trimming pared 5 bases from V and 5 bases from J, leaving 10 bases between. Germline loops: CDR1 MNHNS, CDR2 SASEGT. The CDR3 length is 12 residues. CDR3 sequence (DNA): TGTGCCAGCAGTCTGTCAGAAGACGAGCAGTACTTC. This gives the protein CASSLSEDEQYF.

This chain connects TRBV7-8 to TRBJ1-2; D might be TRBD1 (5 bases). V lost 6 bases, J lost 4 bases, and 18 bases lay in between. CDR1 and CDR2 (germline): SGHVS, FQNEAQ. The CDR3 covers 15 residues. The CDR3 DNA reads as TGTGCCAGCAGTTCACAGGTTCAGCTTACCTATGGCTACACCTTC. Amino acids: CASSSQVQLTYGYTF.

The genes are TRBV4-3 and TRBJ1-5; TRBD1 agrees at 7 bases. The CDR3 is 14 residues long. V was pared by 2 bases and J by 7 bases, with 5 bases of the junction left unmatched. Germline V gene lookup returns CDR1 LGHNA and CDR2 YSLEER. CDR3 protein: CASSQRQGEQPQHF. As DNA, the CDR3 is TGCGCCAGCAGCCAAAGACAGGGCGAACAGCCCCAGCATTTT.

The chain recombines TRBV2 with TRBJ1-5, with D tentatively TRBD1 (6 bases). V shed 7 bases and J shed 2 bases, with 12 bases lying between them. The CDR3 consists of 14 residues. The germline V gene has CDR1 SNHLY and CDR2 FYNNEI. The CDR3 loop is CASNLGQRNQPQHF. In DNA form, the CDR3 reads TGTGCCAGCAATCTCGGACAGCGCAATCAGCCCCAGCATTTT.

This CDR3 reads CASSRGQGRYNEQFF. The CDR3 nucleotides read TGTGCCAGCAGCCGGGGCCAGGGGCGATACAATGAGCAGTTCTTC. The chain is built from TRBV5-6 and TRBJ2-1; D perhaps matches TRBD1 (6 bases). Per the germline V gene, CDR1 is SGHDT and CDR2 is YYEEEE. V lost 4 bases to trimming and J lost 4 bases, with 15 bases between them. The CDR3 has 15 amino acids. Full variable domain (remainder filled in from reference TRBV5-6 and TRBJ2-1): DAGVTQSPTHLIKTRGQQVTLRCSPKSGHDTVSWYQQALGQGPQFIFQYYEEEERQRGNFPDRFSGHQFPNYSSELNVNALLLGDSALYLCASSRGQGRYNEQFFGPGTRLTVL.

The chain recombines TRBV2 with TRBJ1-6; D is unclear. Germline lookup yields CDR1 SNHLY and CDR2 FYNNEI. Trimming left V 4 bases short and J 8 bases short, with 12 bases between. The CDR3 contains 14 residues. Here the CDR3 reads CASSGLRSDSPLHF. The CDR3 coding sequence is TGTGCCAGCAGTGGGTTGAGGTCGGATTCACCCCTCCACTTT.

This clonotype has a single count. V gene TRBV6-6 combines with J gene TRBJ2-5; D is uncertain. CDR3 length: 12 residues. CDR1 is MNHNY, CDR2 SVGAGI, per germline (reference sequence). Trimming removed 6 bases from V and 2 bases from J, with 7 bases in between. CDR3: CASSPTQETQYF. The CDR3 DNA reads TGTGCCAGCAGCCCCACACAAGAGACCCAGTACTTC.

The chain is built from TRBV6-2 or TRBV6-3 and TRBJ1-6, with D perhaps matching TRBD1 (5 bases). The CDR3 loop spans 14 amino acids. CDR1 and CDR2 from the germline V gene are MNHEY and SVGEGT. Trimming took 2 bases from V and 3 from J, leaving 5 bases between them. CDR3 sequence (DNA): TGTGCCAGCAGTTACGACAGCTATAATTCACCCCTCCACTTT. Translated: CASSYDSYNSPLHF.

The chain recombines TRBV9 with TRBJ2-2; D gene ambiguous. Deletions cut 1 base from V and 3 bases from J, with 13 bases between. This CDR3 has 16 amino acids. Germline V gives CDR1 SGDLS, CDR2 YYNGEE. CDR3 sequence reads: CASSVWAGHDTGELFF. CDR3 DNA sequence: TGTGCCAGCAGCGTATGGGCAGGCCACGACACCGGGGAGCTGTTTTTT. Based on the CDR3 plus reference TRBV9 and TRBJ2-2, the full variable domain is DSGVTQTPKHLITATGQRVTLRCSPRSGDLSVYWYQQSLDQGLQFLIQYYNGEERAKGNILERFSAQQFPDLHSELNLSSLELGDSALYFCASSVWAGHDTGELFFGEGSRLTVL.